This T cell receptor (beta chain) was sequenced in a study of regulatory T cells in long-lasting Graves disease. Notes on this clonotype: No antigen is known for it.

To make TCR beta libraries, researchers used iRepertoire HTBI primers and Arm-PCR of CDR3 regions. One entry per CDR3 protein results from TCRdb running MiXCR on the multiplex PCR reads. The sample lists about 620,000 distinct CDR3 sequences, 15% to 20% occurring once. Findings of the study overall: TCR diversity in persistent Graves' patients was below that of newly diagnosed ones.

Trimming took off 3 bases at V and 7 bases at J, with 13 bases between the two ends. The germline V gene has CDR1 LNHDA and CDR2 SQIVND (reference sequence). The CDR3 covers 13 residues. Specified time point: newly diagnosed GD, antithyroid drugs for less than 3 months. PBMCs were the source of the RNA used for TCR sequencing. In addition, the sample was reused for a study of T cells in Graves' hyperthyroidism and ophthalmopathy.

Specimen: peripheral blood mononuclear cells (PBMCs), collected at new diagnosis, from a patient treated with antithyroid drugs. V gene TRBV19 combines with J gene TRBJ2-7; maybe TRBD1 (8 bases). This clonotype was sampled from a woman aged 25 to 39 with Graves disease. The CDR3 reads CASSMDREGEQYF. The CDR3 DNA is TGTGCCAGTAGTATGGACAGGGAGGGTGAGCAGTACTTC.